This T cell receptor (beta chain) was found in a study of blood T cell repertoires in COVID-19. Study details: COVID-19 samples, acute and convalescent, were from the United States, Italy and Spain. From T cells, B-cell-depleted T cells, or PBMCs came the material, which was cDNA or gDNA.

This CDR3 has 15 amino acids. Trimming took off 3 bases at V and 5 bases at J, with 17 bases between the two ends. CDR1 is LNHDA, CDR2 SQIVND, per germline (reference sequence). Some clones are missing from TCRdb's copy, which holds only in-frame ones; the method was immunoSEQ multiplex PCR. Here the sample spans just over 650,000 clones, just under 90% being singletons. This clone was seen once. V and J are TRBV19 and TRBJ2-7; weak D call: TRBD2 (6 bases). The receptor comes from a woman under 30 with acute or convalescent COVID-19. The sample taken for sequencing was peripheral blood. In DNA form, the CDR3 reads TGTGCCAGTAGTATTCGTTGGGGCGGGACGCACGAGCAGTACTTC. The encoded protein is CASSIRWGGTHEQYF.